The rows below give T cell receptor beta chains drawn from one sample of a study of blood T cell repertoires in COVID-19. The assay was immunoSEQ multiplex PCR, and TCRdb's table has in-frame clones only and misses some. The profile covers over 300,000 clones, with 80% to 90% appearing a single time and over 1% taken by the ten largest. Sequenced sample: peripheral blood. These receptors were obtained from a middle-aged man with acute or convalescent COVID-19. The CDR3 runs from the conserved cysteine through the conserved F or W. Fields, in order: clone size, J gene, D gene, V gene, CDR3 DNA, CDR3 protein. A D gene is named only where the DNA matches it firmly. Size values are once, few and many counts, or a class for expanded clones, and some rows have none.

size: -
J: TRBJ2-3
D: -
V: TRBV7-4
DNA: TGTGCCAGCAGCTTATGCTCCTACACAGATACGCAGTATTTT
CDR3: CASSLCSYTDTQYF

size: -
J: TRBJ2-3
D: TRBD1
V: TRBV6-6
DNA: TGTGCCAGCAGTGATCTCGGACAGGGGATGGATACGCAGTATTTT
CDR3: CASSDLGQGMDTQYF

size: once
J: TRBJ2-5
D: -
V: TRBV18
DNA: TGTGCCAGCTCACCGAGGATTGTAGCCGGCCAAGAGACCCAGTACTTC
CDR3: CASSPRIVAGQETQYF

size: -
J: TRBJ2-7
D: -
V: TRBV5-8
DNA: TGTGCCAGCAGCACCCGACAGAGAGCCTACGAGCAGTACTTC
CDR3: CASSTRQRAYEQYF

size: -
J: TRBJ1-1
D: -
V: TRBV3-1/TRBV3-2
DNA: TGTGCCAGCAGCCAAGTAATGAACACTGAAGCTTTCTTT
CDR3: CASSQVMNTEAFF

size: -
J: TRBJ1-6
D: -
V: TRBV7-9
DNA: TGTGCCAGCAGCTTAGTAAATTCACCCCTCCACTTT
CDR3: CASSLVNSPLHF

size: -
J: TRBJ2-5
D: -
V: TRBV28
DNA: TGTGCCACCACAGATCAAGAGACCCAGTACTTC
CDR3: CATTDQETQYF

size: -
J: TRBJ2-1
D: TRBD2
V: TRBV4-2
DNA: TGTGCCAGCAGCCAAGATTTGGGGCTAGCGGGAGATGAGCAGTTCTTC
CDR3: CASSQDLGLAGDEQFF

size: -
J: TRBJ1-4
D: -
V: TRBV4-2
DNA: TGTGCCAGCAGCCAAGCCCCGACAGCGCTCGGGGAAAAACTGTTTTTT
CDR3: CASSQAPTALGEKLFF

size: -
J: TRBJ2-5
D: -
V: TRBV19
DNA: TGTGCCAGTAGCCGCTTAGTGCGAGAGACCCAGTACTTC
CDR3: CASSRLVRETQYF

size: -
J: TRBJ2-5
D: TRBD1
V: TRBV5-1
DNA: TGCGCCAGCAGCTTTGGATTGTCCGTGACAGGGGGCCAAGAGACCCAGTACTTC
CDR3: CASSFGLSVTGGQETQYF

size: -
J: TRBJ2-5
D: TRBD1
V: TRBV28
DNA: TGTGCCAGCAAACTAGGGGGCCTAGAGACCCAGTACTTC
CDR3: CASKLGGLETQYF

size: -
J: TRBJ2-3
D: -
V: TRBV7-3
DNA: TGTGCCAGCAGCTTATCCCCCGCAGGGACGCAGTATTTT
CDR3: CASSLSPAGTQYF

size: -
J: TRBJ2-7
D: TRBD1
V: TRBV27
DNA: TGTGCCAGTACACTGGAAGATATGCTGGCAGGGGGTATCTACGAGCAGTACTTC
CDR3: CASTLEDMLAGGIYEQYF

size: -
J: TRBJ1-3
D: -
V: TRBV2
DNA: TGTGCCAGCAGTCCGGGGGGGATATCGGGAAACACCATATATTTT
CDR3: CASSPGGISGNTIYF

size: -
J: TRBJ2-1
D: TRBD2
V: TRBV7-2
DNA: TGTGCCAGCAGCTTAGAGGGACTAGCGGTCGATGAGCAGTTCTTC
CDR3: CASSLEGLAVDEQFF

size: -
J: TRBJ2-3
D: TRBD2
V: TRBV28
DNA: TGTGCCAGCAGTTTACTAGCGGGGGGGAATTTCTGGTATTTT
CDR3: CASSLLAGGNFWYF

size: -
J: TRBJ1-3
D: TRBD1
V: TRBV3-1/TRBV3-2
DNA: TGTGCCAGCAGCCAATTCCTGGCAGGGGGCTTCTCTGGAAACACCATATATTTT
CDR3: CASSQFLAGGFSGNTIYF

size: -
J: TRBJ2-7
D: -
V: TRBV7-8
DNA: TGTGCCAGCAGCTTAGGTTGGGCGGGATCCAATTACGAGCAGTACTTC
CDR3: CASSLGWAGSNYEQYF

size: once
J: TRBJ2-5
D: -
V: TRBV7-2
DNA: TGTGCCAGCAGCTTAGCCCGGGGGACAGAGACCCAGTACTTC
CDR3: CASSLARGTETQYF

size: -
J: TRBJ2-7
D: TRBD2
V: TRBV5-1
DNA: TGCGCCAGCAGCTCCTCCGGGAGGGAGCAGTACTTC
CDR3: CASSSSGREQYF

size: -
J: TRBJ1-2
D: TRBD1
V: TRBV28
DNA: TGTGCCAGCAGTGTGGCCCCGACAGGGAAGCCCTATGGCTACACCTTC
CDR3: CASSVAPTGKPYGYTF

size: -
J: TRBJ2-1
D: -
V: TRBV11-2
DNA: TGTGCCAGCAGCCCCGGGTTGTCAAATGAGCAGTTCTTC
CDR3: CASSPGLSNEQFF

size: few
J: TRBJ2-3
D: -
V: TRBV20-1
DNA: TGCAGTGCTAGTGTTGGGGGCAAAGTGTATGGGGATACGCAGTATTTT
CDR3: CSASVGGKVYGDTQYF